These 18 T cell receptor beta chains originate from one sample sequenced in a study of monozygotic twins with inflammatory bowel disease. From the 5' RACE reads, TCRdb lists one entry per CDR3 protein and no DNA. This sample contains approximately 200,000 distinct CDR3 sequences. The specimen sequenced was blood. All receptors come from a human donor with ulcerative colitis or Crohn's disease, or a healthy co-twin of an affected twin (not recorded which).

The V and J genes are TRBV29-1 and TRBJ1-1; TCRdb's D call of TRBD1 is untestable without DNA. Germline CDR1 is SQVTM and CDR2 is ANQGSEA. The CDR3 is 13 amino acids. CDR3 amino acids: CSVEGGKNTEAFF.

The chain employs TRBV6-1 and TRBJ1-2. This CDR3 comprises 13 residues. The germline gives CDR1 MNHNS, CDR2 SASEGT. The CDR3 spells CASGVRLNYGYTF.

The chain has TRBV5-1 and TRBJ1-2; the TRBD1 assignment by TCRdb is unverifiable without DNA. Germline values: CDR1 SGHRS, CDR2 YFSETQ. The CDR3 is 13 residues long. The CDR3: CASSYNPQGARTF.

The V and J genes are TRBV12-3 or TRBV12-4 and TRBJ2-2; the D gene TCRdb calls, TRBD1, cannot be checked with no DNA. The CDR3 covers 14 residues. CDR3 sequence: CASSQGAYTGELFF.

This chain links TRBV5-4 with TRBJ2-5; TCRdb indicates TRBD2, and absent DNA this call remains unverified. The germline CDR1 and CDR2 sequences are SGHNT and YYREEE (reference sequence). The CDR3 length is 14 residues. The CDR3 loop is CASSGAGGQETQYF.

The CDR3 here is CASSTPYTYMNYGYTF. The V and J genes are TRBV18 and TRBJ1-2; the D call from TCRdb, TRBD1, cannot be confirmed without DNA. This CDR3 is built from 16 residues. Germline V gives CDR1 KGHSH, CDR2 LQKENI.

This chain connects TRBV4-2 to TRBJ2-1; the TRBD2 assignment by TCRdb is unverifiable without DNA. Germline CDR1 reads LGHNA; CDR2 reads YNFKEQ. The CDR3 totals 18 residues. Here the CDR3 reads CASSPPGGEGLSYNEQFF.

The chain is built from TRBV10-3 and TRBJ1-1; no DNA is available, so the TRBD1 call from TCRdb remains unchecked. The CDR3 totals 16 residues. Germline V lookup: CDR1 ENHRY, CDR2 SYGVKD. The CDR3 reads CAISDGGPGMNTEAFF.

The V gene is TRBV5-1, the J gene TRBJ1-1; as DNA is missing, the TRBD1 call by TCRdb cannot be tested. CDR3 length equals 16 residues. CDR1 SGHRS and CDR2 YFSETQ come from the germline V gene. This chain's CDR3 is CASSPGTGRMNTEAFF. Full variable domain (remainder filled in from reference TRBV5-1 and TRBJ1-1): KAGVTQTPRYLIKTRGQQVTLSCSPISGHRSVSWYQQTPGQGLQFLFEYFSETQRNKGNFPGRFSGRQFSNSRSEMNVSTLELGDSALYLCASSPGTGRMNTEAFFGQGTRLTVV.

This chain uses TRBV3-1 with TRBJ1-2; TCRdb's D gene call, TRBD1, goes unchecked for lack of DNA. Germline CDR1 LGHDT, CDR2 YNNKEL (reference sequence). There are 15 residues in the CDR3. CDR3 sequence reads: CASSQGRAGIYGYTF.

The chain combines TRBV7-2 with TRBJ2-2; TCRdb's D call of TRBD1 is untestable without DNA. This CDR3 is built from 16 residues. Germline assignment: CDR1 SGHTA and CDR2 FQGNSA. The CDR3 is CASSSRTPTNTGELFF.

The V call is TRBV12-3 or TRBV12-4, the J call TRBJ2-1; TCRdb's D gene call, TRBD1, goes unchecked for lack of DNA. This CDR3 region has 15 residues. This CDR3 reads CASSLAGQVGNEQFF.

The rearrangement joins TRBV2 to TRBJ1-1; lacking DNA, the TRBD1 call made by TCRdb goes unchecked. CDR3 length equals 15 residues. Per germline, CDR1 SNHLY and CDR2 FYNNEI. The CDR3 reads CASSSQGGVNTEAFF.

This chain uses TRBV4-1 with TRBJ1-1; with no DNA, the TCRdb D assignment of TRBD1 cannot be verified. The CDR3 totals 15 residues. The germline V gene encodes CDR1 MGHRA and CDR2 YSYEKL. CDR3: CASSQGIGRGTEAFF.

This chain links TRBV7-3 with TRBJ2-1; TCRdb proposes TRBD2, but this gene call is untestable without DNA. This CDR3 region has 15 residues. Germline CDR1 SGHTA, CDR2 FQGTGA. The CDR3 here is CASSLSGAIGNEQFF.

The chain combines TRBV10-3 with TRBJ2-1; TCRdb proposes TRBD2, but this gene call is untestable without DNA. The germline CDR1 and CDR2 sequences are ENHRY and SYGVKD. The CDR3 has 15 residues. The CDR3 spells CAISESREGRNEQFF.

CDR3 protein: CASVPWDTEAFF. J is TRBJ1-1 and V is TRBV7-2; TCRdb's D call, TRBD1, is unchecked because there is no DNA. CDR1 is SGHTA and CDR2 is FQGNSA in the germline V gene. The CDR3 is 12 amino acids.

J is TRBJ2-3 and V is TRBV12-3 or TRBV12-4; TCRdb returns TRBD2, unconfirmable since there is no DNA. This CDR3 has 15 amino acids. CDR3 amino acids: CASSFRLGGADTQYF.